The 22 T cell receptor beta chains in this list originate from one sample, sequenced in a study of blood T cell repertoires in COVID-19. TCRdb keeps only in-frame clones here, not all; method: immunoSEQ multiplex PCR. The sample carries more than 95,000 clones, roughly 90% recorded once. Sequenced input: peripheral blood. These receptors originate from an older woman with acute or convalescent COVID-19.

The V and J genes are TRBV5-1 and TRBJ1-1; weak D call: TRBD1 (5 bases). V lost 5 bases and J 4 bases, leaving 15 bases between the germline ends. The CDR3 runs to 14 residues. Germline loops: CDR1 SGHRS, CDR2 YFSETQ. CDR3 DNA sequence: TGCGCCAGCAGTGATCAGGGTCCGCGCACTGAAGCTTTCTTT. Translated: CASSDQGPRTEAFF.

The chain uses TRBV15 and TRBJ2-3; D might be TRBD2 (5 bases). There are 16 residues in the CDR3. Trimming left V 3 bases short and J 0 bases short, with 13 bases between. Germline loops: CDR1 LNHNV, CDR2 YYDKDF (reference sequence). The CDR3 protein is CATSSPGSGSTDTQYF. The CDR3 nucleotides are TGTGCCACCAGCAGCCCTGGGAGCGGTAGCACAGATACGCAGTATTTT.

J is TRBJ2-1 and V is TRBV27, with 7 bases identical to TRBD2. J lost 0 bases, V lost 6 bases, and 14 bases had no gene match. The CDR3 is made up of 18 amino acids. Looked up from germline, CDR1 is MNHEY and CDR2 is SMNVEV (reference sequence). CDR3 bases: TGTGCCAGCAGGACTATCATAGCGGGTTTAAGCTCCTACAATGAGCAGTTCTTC. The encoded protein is CASRTIIAGLSSYNEQFF.

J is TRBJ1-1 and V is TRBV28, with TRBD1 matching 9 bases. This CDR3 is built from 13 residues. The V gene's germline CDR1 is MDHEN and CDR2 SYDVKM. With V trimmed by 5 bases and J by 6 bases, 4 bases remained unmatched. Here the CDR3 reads CASSSGQGSEAFF. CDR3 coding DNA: TGTGCCAGCAGTAGCGGACAGGGGTCTGAAGCTTTCTTT.

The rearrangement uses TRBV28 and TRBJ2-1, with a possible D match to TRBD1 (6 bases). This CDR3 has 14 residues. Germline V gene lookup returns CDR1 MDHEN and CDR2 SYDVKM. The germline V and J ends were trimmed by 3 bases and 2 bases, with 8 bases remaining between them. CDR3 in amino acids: CASSLDSPYNEQFF. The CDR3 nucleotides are TGTGCCAGCAGTTTGGACAGTCCCTACAATGAGCAGTTCTTC.

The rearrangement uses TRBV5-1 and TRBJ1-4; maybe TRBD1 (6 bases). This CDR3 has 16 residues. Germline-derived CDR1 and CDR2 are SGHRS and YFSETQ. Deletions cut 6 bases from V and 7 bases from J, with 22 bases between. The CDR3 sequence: CASTPGGGGQGEKLFF. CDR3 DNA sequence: TGCGCCAGCACCCCCGGGGGCGGGGGGCAGGGTGAAAAACTGTTTTTT.

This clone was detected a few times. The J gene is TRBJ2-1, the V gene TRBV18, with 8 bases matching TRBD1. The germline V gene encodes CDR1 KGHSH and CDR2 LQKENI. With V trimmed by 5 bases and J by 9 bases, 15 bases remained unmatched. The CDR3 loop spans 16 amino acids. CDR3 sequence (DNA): TGTGCCAGCTCAGACCCTGGACAGGGCAGCATTGGTGAGCAGTTCTTC. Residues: CASSDPGQGSIGEQFF. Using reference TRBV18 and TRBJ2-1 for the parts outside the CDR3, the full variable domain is NAGVMQNPRHLVRRRGQEARLRCSPMKGHSHVYWYRQLPEEGLKFMVYLQKENIIDESGMPKERFSAEFPKEGPSILRIQQVVRGDSAAYFCASSDPGQGSIGEQFFGPGTRLTVL.

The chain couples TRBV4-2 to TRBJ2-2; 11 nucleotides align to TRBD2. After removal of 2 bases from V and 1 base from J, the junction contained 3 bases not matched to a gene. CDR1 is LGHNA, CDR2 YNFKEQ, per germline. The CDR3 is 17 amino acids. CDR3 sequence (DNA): TGTGCCAGCAGCCAACTGCTAGCGGGAGGGAACACCGGGGAGCTGTTTTTT. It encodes CASSQLLAGGNTGELFF.

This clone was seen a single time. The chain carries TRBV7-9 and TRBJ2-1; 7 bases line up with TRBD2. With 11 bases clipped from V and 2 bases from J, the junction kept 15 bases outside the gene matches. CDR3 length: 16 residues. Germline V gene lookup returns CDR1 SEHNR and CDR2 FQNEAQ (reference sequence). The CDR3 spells CAEGVGGRAAYNEQFF. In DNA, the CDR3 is TGTGCCGAAGGGGTAGGAGGGAGGGCGGCCTACAATGAGCAGTTCTTC.

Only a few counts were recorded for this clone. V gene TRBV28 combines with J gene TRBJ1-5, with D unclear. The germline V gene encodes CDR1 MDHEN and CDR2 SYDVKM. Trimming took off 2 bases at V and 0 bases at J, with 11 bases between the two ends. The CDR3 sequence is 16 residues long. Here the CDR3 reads CASSLASRISNQPQHF. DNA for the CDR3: TGTGCCAGCAGTTTAGCCTCCAGGATTAGCAATCAGCCCCAGCATTTT.

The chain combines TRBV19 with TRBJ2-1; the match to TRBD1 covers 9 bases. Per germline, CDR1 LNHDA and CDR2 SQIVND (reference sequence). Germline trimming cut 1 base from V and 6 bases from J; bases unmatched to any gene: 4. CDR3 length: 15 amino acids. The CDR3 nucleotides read TGTGCCAGTAGTATAGCCGGGACAGGGTCCAATGAGCAGTTCTTC. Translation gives CASSIAGTGSNEQFF.

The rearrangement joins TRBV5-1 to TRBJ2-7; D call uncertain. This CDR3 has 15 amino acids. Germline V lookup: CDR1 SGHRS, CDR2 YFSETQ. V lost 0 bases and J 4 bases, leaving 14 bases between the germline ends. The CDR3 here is CASSLGAMNQYEQYF. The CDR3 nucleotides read TGCGCCAGCAGCTTGGGGGCTATGAACCAATACGAGCAGTACTTC.

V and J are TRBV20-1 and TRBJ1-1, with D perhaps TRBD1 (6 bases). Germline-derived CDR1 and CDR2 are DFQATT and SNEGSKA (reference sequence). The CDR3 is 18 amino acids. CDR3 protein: CRTSRLGGAGGMNTEAFF. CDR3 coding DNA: TGCAGGACTAGTAGGCTAGGGGGGGCGGGCGGCATGAACACTGAAGCTTTCTTT.

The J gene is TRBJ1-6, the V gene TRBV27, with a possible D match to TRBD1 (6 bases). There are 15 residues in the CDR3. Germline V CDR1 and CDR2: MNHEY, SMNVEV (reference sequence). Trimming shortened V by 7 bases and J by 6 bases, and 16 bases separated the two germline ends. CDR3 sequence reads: CASTFIQGGNSPLHF. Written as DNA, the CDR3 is TGTGCCAGCACCTTCATACAGGGTGGTAATTCACCCCTCCACTTT.

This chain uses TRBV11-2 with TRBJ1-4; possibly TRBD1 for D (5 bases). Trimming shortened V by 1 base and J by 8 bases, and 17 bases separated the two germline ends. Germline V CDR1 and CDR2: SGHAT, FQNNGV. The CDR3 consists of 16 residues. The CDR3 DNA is TGTGCCAGCAGCTTAGTGGGGGGGGTCCCTCGGGAAAAACTGTTTTTT. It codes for CASSLVGGVPREKLFF.

This chain's CDR3 is CASRVNAGAGEQFF. CDR3 in DNA: TGTGCCAGCAGAGTAAATGCGGGAGCGGGTGAGCAGTTCTTC. The V call is TRBV6-5, the J call TRBJ2-1, with 7 bases that match TRBD2. Germline loops: CDR1 MNHEY, CDR2 SVGAGI. This CDR3 has 14 amino acids. J lost 9 bases, V lost 6 bases, and 11 bases had no gene match.

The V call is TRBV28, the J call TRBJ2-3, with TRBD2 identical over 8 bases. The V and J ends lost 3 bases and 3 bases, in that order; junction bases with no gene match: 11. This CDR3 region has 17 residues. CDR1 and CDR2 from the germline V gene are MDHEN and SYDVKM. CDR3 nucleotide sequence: TGTGCCAGCAGTTTTATTAAGCGGGAGTTTAGAACAGATACGCAGTATTTT. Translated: CASSFIKREFRTDTQYF.

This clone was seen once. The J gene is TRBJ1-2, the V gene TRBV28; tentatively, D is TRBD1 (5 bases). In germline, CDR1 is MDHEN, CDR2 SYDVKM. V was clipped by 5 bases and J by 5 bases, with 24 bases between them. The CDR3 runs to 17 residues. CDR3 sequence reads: CASSPPVLISGTYGYTF. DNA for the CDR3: TGTGCCAGCAGTCCTCCCGTCCTCATTAGTGGGACTTATGGCTACACCTTC.

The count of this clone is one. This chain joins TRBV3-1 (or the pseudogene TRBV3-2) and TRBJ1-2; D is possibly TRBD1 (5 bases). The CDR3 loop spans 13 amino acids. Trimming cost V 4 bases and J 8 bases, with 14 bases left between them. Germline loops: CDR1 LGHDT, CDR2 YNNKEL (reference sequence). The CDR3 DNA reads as TGTGCCAGCAGCCTCCGCCAGGGTGGAGGCTACACCTTC. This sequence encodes CASSLRQGGGYTF.

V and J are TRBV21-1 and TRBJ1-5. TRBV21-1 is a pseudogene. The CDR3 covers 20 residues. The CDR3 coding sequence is TGTGCCAGCAGCCCCCGCGGGAACAGGTTAAGTAGGACTCCTAATCAGCCCCAGCATTTT. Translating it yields CASSPRGNRLSRTPNQPQHF.

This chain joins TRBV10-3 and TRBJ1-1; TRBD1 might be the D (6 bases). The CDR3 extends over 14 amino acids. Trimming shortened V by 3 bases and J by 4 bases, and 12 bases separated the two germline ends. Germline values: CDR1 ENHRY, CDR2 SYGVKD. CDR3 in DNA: TGTGCCATCAGTGAAGGGGGTGGGGGCACTGAAGCTTTCTTT. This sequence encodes CAISEGGGGTEAFF.

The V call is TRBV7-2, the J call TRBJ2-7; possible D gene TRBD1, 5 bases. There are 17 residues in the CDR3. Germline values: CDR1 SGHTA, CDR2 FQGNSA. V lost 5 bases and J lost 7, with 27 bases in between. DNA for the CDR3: TGTGCCAGCAGCCCGGGTAGGGGCCTCCGTTTTTCCCCAGAGCAGTACTTC. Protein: CASSPGRGLRFSPEQYF.